The T cell receptor beta chain under discussion was sequenced for a study of Graves' ophthalmopathy and Graves' hyperthyroidism. Regarding the study as a whole: Most expanded clonotypes from thyroid (those above 0.001 frequency) were also found in blood.

This clonotype has at least ten counts. The target antigen is unknown. Trimming left V 7 bases short and J 0 bases short, with 13 bases between. This CDR3 comprises 14 residues. CDR1 is LNHDA, CDR2 SQIVND, per germline (reference sequence). TCR beta CDR3 amplification used RNA transcripts. In the first round, RT-PCR was carried out with HTBI primers, and a multiplex PCR formed the second round. TCRdb called the multiplex PCR reads again in MiXCR, with one record for every CDR3 protein. The repertoire has roughly 51,000 distinct CDR3 sequences, 50% of them found once; the top ten carry around 25%. This sequence was found in an adult man with Graves' ophthalmopathy. This sequence joins TRBV19 and TRBJ2-7; D tentatively reads TRBD1 or TRBD2 (5 bases each). The sequenced sample was peripheral blood. The CDR3 here is CASNRGGTSYEQYF. CDR3 in DNA: TGTGCCAGTAATCGGGGCGGAACCTCCTACGAGCAGTACTTC. The variable domain in full, completed from reference TRBV19 and TRBJ2-7, reads DGGITQSPKYLFRKEGQNVTLSCEQNLNHDAMYWYRQDPGQGLRLIYYSQIVNDFQKGDIAEGYSVSREKKESFPLTVTSAQKNPTAFYLCASNRGGTSYEQYFGPGTRLTVT.